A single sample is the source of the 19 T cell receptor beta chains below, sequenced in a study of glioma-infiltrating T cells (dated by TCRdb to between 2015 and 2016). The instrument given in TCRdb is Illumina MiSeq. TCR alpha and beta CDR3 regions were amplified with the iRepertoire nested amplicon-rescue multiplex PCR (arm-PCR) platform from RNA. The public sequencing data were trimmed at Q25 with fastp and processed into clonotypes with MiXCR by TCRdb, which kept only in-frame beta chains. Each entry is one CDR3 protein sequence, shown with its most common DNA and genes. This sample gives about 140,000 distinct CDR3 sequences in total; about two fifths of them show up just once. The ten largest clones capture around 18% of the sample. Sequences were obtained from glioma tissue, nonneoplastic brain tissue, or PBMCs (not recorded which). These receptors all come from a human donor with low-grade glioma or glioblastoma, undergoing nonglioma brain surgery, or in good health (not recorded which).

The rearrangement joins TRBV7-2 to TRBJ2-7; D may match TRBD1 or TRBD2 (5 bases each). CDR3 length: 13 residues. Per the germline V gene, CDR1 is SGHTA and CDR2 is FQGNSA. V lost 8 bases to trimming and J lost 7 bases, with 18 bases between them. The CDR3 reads CASEIRGTNEQYF. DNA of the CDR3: TGTGCCAGCGAGATTCGAGGGACCAATGAGCAGTACTTC.

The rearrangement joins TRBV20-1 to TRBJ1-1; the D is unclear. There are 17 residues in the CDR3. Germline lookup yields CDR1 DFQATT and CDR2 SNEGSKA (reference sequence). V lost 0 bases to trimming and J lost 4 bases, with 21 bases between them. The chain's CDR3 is CSARDSSRAPLFTEAFF. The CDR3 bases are TGCAGTGCTAGAGATTCCAGCAGAGCTCCTTTATTCACTGAAGCTTTCTTT.

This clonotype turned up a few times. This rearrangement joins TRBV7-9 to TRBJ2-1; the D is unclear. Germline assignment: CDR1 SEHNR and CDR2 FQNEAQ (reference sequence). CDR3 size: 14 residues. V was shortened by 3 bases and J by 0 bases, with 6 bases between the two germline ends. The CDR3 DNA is TGTGCCAGCAGCTTCGGCAGCTCCTACAATGAGCAGTTCTTC. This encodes CASSFGSSYNEQFF.

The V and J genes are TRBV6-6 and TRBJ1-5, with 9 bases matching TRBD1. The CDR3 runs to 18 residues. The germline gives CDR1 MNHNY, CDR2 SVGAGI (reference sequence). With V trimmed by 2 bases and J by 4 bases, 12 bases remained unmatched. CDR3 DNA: TGTGCCAGCAGTTACCCTTTGACAGGGGGTGGGACTAATCAGCCCCAGCATTTT. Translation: CASSYPLTGGGTNQPQHF.

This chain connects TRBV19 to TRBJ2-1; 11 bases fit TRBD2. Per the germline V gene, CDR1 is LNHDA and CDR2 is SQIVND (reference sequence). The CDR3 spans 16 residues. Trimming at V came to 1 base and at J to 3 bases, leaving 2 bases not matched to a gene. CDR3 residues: CASSIVGLADYNEQFF. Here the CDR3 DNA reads TGTGCCAGTAGTATAGTGGGACTAGCGGACTACAATGAGCAGTTCTTC.

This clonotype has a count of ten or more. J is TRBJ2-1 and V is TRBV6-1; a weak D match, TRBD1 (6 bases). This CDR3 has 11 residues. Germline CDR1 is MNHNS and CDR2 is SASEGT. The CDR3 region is CATARGNEQFF. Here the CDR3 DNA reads TGTGCAACCGCGAGGGGGAATGAGCAGTTCTTC.

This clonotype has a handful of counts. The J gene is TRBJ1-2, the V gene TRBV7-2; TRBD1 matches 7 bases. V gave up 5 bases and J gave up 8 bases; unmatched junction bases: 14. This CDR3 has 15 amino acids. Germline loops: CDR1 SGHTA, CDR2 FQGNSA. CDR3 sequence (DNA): TGTGCCAGCAGCCAAGGAGGGGGCGCTCGGTTGGGCTACACCTTC. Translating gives CASSQGGGARLGYTF.

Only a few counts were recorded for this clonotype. The CDR3 DNA reads as TGTGCCAGCAGCCGTCGGACTAGCGGATACACCGGGGAGCTGTTTTTT. This encodes CASSRRTSGYTGELFF. J is TRBJ2-2 and V is TRBV7-2; the match to TRBD2 covers 10 bases. The CDR3 loop spans 16 amino acids. CDR1 SGHTA and CDR2 FQGNSA come from the germline V gene. J lost 3 bases, V lost 5 bases, and 6 bases had no gene match.

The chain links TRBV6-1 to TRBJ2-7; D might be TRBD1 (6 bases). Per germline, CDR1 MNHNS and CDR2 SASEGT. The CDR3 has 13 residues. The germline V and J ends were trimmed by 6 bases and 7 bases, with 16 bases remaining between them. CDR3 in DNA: TGTGCCAGCAGCCCAGACAGGTTGTATGAGCAGTACTTC. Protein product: CASSPDRLYEQYF.

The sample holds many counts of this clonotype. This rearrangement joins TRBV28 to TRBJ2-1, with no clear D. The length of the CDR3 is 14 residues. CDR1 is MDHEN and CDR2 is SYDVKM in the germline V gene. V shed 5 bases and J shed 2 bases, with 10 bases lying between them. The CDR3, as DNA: TGTGCCAGCAGTCCGAGAAGCGCCTACAATGAGCAGTTCTTC. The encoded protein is CASSPRSAYNEQFF.

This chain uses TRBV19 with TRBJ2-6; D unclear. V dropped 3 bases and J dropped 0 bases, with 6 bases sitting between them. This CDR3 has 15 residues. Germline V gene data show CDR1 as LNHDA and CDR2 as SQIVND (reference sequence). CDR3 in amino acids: CASSIDASGANVLTF. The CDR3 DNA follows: TGTGCCAGTAGTATCGATGCCTCTGGGGCCAACGTCCTGACTTTC.

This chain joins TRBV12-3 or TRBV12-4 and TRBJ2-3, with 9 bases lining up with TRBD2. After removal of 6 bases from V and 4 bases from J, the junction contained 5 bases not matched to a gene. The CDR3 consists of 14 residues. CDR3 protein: CASSLSGGADTQYF. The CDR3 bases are TGTGCCAGCAGCCTTAGCGGGGGAGCAGATACGCAGTATTTT.

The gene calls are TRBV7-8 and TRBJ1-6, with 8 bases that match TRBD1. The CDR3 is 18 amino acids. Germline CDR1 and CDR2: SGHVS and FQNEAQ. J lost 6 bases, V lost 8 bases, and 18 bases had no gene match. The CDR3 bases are TGTGCCAGCGGCTCCTCAACAGGGGGTCTACGCCTTAATTCACCCCTCCACTTT. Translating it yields CASGSSTGGLRLNSPLHF. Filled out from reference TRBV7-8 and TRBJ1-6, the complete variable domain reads GAGVSQSPRYKVAKRGQDVALRCDPISGHVSLFWYQQALGQGPEFLTYFQNEAQLDKSGLPSDRFFAERPEGSVSTLKIQRTQQEDSAVYLCASGSSTGGLRLNSPLHFGNGTRLTVT.

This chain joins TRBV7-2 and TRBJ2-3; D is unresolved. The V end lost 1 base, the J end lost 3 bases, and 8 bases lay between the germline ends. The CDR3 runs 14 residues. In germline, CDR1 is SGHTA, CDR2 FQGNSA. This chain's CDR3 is CASSLVVTTDTQYF. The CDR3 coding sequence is TGTGCCAGCAGCTTAGTAGTTACGACAGATACGCAGTATTTT.

The CDR3 sequence is CATGVNTEAFF. As DNA, the CDR3 is TGTGCCACCGGGGTGAACACTGAAGCTTTCTTT. The rearrangement uses TRBV10-3 and TRBJ1-1; the D is unclear. Per germline, CDR1 ENHRY and CDR2 SYGVKD. V lost 10 bases and J lost 0, with 6 bases in between. CDR3 size: 11 residues.

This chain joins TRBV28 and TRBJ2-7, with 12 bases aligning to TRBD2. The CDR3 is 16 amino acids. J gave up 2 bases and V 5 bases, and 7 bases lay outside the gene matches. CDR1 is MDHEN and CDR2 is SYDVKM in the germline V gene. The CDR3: CASSQLTSGSPYEQYF. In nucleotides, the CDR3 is TGTGCCAGCAGTCAACTGACTAGCGGGAGTCCCTACGAGCAGTACTTC.

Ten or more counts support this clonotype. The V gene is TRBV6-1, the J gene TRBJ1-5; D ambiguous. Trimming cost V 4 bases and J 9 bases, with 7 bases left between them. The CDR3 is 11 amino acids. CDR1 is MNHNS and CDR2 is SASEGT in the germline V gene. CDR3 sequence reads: CASSVSGPQHF. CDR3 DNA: TGTGCCAGCAGTGTTAGTGGGCCCCAGCATTTT.

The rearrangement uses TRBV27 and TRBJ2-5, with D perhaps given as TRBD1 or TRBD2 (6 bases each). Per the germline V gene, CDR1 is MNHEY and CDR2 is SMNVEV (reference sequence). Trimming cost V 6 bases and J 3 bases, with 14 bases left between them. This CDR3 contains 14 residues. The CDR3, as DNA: TGTGCCAGCAGCTTAGCGGACAGCAAAGAGACCCAGTACTTC. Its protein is CASSLADSKETQYF.

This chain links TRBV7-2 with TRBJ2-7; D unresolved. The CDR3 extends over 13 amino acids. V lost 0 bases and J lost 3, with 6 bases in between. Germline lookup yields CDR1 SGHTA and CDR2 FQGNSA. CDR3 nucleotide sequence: TGTGCCAGCAGCTTAGCGGACCGCTACGAGCAGTACTTC. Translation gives CASSLADRYEQYF.